Given below is one T cell receptor (beta chain) in context. No antigen is known for it. In the PCR, 60 Vbeta and 13 Jbeta primers were used. Generated by immunoSEQ multiplex PCR, the TCRdb table keeps only in-frame clones and is missing some. The profile shows some 130,000 clones, 81% of them singletons. The sample belongs to a study of cytomegalovirus exposure and HLA in healthy donors. General study findings and limits: Common viral pathogens (according to a later analysis) appeared linked to several of the most significant clusters. Rarity held for most TCR sequences, but there were some public TCRs that occurred in many donors. The classifier reportedly diagnosed cytomegalovirus status with high sensitivity and specificity.

Germline V gene sequence: CDR1 LNHDA, CDR2 SQIVND (reference sequence). The CDR3 totals 12 residues. The V gene lost 9 bases and the J gene lost 11 bases, with 19 bases spanning the gap. Sequenced input: PBMCs. The chain is built from TRBV19 and TRBJ1-1; TRBD1 is a possible D gene (5 bases). The TCR sequence derives from a man in his late teens or twenties in good health and CMV-seronegative. Here the CDR3 DNA reads TGTGCCAGCAATAAATGGGGGGGAGTCGCTTTCTTT. It codes for CASNKWGGVAFF.